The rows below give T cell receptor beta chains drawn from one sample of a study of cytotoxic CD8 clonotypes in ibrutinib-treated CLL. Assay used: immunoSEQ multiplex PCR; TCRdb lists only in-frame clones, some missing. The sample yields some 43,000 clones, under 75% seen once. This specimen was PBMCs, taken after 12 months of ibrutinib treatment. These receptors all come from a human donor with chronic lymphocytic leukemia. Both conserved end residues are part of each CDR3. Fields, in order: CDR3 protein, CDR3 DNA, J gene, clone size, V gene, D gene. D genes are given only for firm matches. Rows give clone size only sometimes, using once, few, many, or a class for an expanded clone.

CASIAGGNTGELFF,TGTGCCAGCATAGCGGGGGGGAATACCGGGGAGCTGTTTTTT,TRBJ2-2,few,TRBV7-8,TRBD2
CASSQDSGPGGEQYF,TGTGCCAGCAGCCAAGATTCGGGCCCGGGTGGCGAGCAGTACTTC,TRBJ2-7,.,TRBV4-2,.
CASSFRVRSYEQYF,TGTGCCAGCAGTTTCAGGGTCAGGTCCTACGAGCAGTACTTC,TRBJ2-7,few,TRBV28,.
CASSIQGGTDTQYF,TGTGCCAGTAGTATTCAGGGTGGCACAGATACGCAGTATTTT,TRBJ2-3,.,TRBV19,.
CASSSQYSGGRAQYF,TGTGCCAGCAGCTCCCAGTATAGCGGCGGTCGGGCCCAGTACTTC,TRBJ2-5,.,TRBV9,.
CASSPSARDIEQYF,TGTGCCAGCTCACCTAGCGCCCGAGACATCGAGCAGTACTTC,TRBJ2-7,.,TRBV18,.
CASSSGPGNTIYF,TGTGCCAGCAGTTCAGGGCCCGGAAACACCATATATTTT,TRBJ1-3,.,TRBV27,.
CAISATGIDEKLFF,TGTGCCATCAGTGCAACAGGGATTGATGAAAAACTGTTTTTT,TRBJ1-4,.,TRBV10-3,.
CASGGGYTF,TGTGCCAGCGGCGGGGGCTACACCTTC,TRBJ1-2,.,TRBV6-5,.
CASSLGWALENTEAFF,TGTGCCAGCAGCTTAGGGTGGGCCTTAGAGAACACTGAAGCTTTCTTT,TRBJ1-1,.,TRBV7-6,.
CASSPTPGSNQPQHF,TGTGCCAGCTCACCGACTCCGGGTAGCAATCAGCCCCAGCATTTT,TRBJ1-5,few,TRBV18,.
CASSLATGGQGLWYGYTF,TGCGCCAGCAGCTTGGCTACAGGGGGGCAAGGTTTATGGTATGGCTACACCTTC,TRBJ1-2,.,TRBV5-1,TRBD1
CASSQGSRREGDYGYTF,TGCGCCAGCAGCCAAGGATCCAGGCGGGAAGGAGACTATGGCTACACCTTC,TRBJ1-2,.,TRBV4-1,.
CASTKEAGQETQYF,TGCGCCAGCACCAAAGAAGCTGGCCAAGAGACCCAGTACTTC,TRBJ2-5,few,TRBV4-1,.
CASSGFPTGSNQPQHF,TGTGCCAGCTCAGGGTTCCCGACTGGGAGCAATCAGCCCCAGCATTTT,TRBJ1-5,few,TRBV18,.
CASSPGFGGGYGYTF,TGTGCCAGCAGCCCCGGGTTTGGGGGAGGCTATGGCTACACCTTC,TRBJ1-2,.,TRBV4-2,.
CASTSGRGYWAGELFF,TGTGCCAGCACCTCGGGCAGGGGCTATTGGGCCGGGGAGCTGTTTTTT,TRBJ2-2,.,TRBV27,.
CASSLSQSSGYTF,TGTGCCAGCAGTTTAAGTCAGAGCTCTGGCTACACCTTC,TRBJ1-2,.,TRBV27,.
CASSPEWGPGTEAFF,TGTGCCAGCTCACCAGAGTGGGGGCCTGGCACTGAAGCTTTCTTT,TRBJ1-1,few,TRBV18,.
CASSRQYNEAFF,TGTGCCAGCAGCAGGCAGTATAATGAAGCTTTCTTT,TRBJ1-1,.,TRBV7-9,.
CAAQFDRQETQYF,TGTGCCGCCCAATTCGACAGACAAGAGACCCAGTACTTC,TRBJ2-5,.,TRBV2,.
CASSLGVAVKETQYF,TGTGCCAGCAGCTTAGGCGTAGCGGTAAAAGAGACCCAGTACTTC,TRBJ2-5,.,TRBV7-3,.
CASSPRDNYNEQFF,TGTGCCAGCAGTCCCCGGGACAACTACAATGAGCAGTTCTTC,TRBJ2-1,.,TRBV6-4,.
CASSQEGQETQYF,TGCGCCAGCAGCCAAGAGGGGCAAGAGACCCAGTACTTC,TRBJ2-5,.,TRBV4-1,.
CASSSLESQGRAEAFF,TGTGCCAGCAGCTCCCTGGAGTCACAGGGAAGGGCTGAAGCTTTCTTT,TRBJ1-1,.,TRBV11-2,.
CASSLGGLAGAAVFNEQFF,TGTGCCAGCAGCTTAGGGGGACTAGCGGGGGCCGCAGTCTTCAATGAGCAGTTCTTC,TRBJ2-1,.,TRBV11-2,TRBD2
CASRLDRKLNYGYTF,TGTGCCAGCAGGCTTGACAGGAAATTAAACTATGGCTACACCTTC,TRBJ1-2,.,TRBV28,.
CASSVEAGGYGYTF,TGTGCCAGCAGCGTAGAAGCCGGGGGTTATGGCTACACCTTC,TRBJ1-2,few,TRBV9,.
CASNLGGYTYHEQFF,TGCGCCAGCAACCTGGGGGGTTATACCTACCATGAGCAGTTCTTC,TRBJ2-1,once,TRBV5-1,.
CASSLAGGRSIYEQYF,TGTGCCAGCAGCTTGGCCGGAGGCAGGAGCATTTACGAGCAGTACTTC,TRBJ2-7,.,TRBV5-4,.
CASSYRDRATGELFF,TGTGCCAGCAGTTACCGGGACAGGGCTACAGGGGAGCTGTTTTTT,TRBJ2-2,few,TRBV6-5,TRBD1
CASGSFVTGAYEQYF,TGTGCCAGCGGATCCTTCGTGACAGGGGCCTACGAGCAGTACTTC,TRBJ2-7,.,TRBV5-3,TRBD1
CASSLEGTNSPLHF,TGCGCCAGCAGCCTAGAAGGTACGAATTCACCCCTCCACTTT,TRBJ1-6,few,TRBV4-1,.
CASRLAGETQYF,TGTGCCAGTCGACTAGCGGGTGAGACCCAGTACTTC,TRBJ2-5,.,TRBV19,TRBD2
CASSGRQDSPLHF,TGTGCCAGCAGTGGCCGACAGGATTCACCCCTCCACTTT,TRBJ1-6,.,TRBV2,.
CASSQRQGASETQYF,TGTGCCAGTAGTCAACGACAGGGGGCTTCGGAGACCCAGTACTTC,TRBJ2-5,.,TRBV19,TRBD1
CSVIPGPAEAFF,TGCAGCGTTATTCCGGGACCCGCTGAAGCTTTCTTT,TRBJ1-1,.,TRBV29-1,.
CASSYRTGLNSPLHF,TGTGCCAGCAGTTACAGAACAGGTCTGAATTCACCCCTCCACTTT,TRBJ1-6,once,TRBV6-6,.